One T cell receptor (beta chain) is described in this entry. Its antigen has not been determined. Base-call qualities are not available, and no considerably larger clone is one nucleotide away. The data belong to a study of blood T cell repertoires in COVID-19 (dated by TCRdb to 2018 to 2021). Regarding the complete study: The collaborator samples originated in the United States, Italy and Spain and spanned the acute and convalescent phases of COVID-19. A de-identified subject ID, COVID-19 status, age in years and sex were almost always included in the sample metadata. The prospective study material was composed of cDNA or gDNA derived from T cells, B-cell-depleted T cells, or PBMCs. Where available, HLA class I and class II types were obtained from metadata supplied by the sample provider rather than from assay-based typing. The repertoires were released in a freely available public database intended as a resource for research on the immune response to SARS-CoV-2. The dataset comprised deeply sampled blood TCRbeta repertoires from subjects exposed to, actively infected with, or recovered from COVID-19. Samples were obtained from the ongoing ImmuneRACE study (first 160 participants) and from about 1,300 subjects provided by 6 global collaborators. Overall results and qualifications from the work: The quantity of clinical and demographic metadata differed by source and by participant and was supplied without curation.

The immunoSEQ Assay, a bias-controlled multiplex PCR, was used to amplify TCRbeta CDR3 regions from genomic DNA. The source study handled its data this way. Within the assay, amplification of reference gene primers was used to estimate how many nucleated cells each sample contained. Sequence reads were collapsed and filtered to measure the absolute abundance of every unique TCRbeta CDR3 rearrangement. For each sample, productive Simpson clonality was calculated as the square root of Simpson's diversity index over productive rearrangements. The source is immuneACCESS, and TCRdb retained only in-frame sequences with V and J called. Part of the clones is not carried over; for the studies checked, unresolved V genes explain less than half of this, and the remainder is unexplained. Clonal size and the V and J genes are those of that table, whereas D and trimming came from the DNA. This sample comprises some 390,000 clones, more than 80% of them detected only once. Roughly 1.1% of the sample goes to the ten largest clones.

Participants in the prospective study were enrolled through a virtual design, were aged roughly 18 to 95 years, and lived in approximately 24 United States geographic areas. Cohort assignment in the prospective study relied on participant-reported clinical history from a screening survey and a study questionnaire. For ImmuneRACE Cohort 3, a participant was defined as recovered based on two consecutive negative NP/OP PCR tests, clearance by a healthcare professional, or resolution of symptoms. Each participant in the prospective study had whole blood, serum and a nasopharyngeal or oropharyngeal swab collected by mobile phlebotomists. Prospective study participants could optionally give additional blood draws and questionnaires over a 2-month period. Before DNA extraction, blood samples from the prospective study were shipped at room temperature or frozen. Material for sequencing was PBMCs or T cells enriched from blood (not recorded which). The TCR comes from a man aged 25 to 40 who had recovered from COVID-19.

The CDR3 sequence is CASSLLAGSYNEQFF. The bases read TGTGCCAGCAGTCTTTTAGCGGGTTCCTACAATGAGCAGTTCTTC. The sequence is built from TRBV27 and TRBJ2-1, and TRBD2 matches 7 of the central bases. V is cut back by 5 bases and J by 1 base, with 5 bases in the junction unmatched. CDR3 length: 15 amino acids, cysteine to phenylalanine. Only the CDR3 DNA stays, 45 bases, in frame from base 1. CDR1 and CDR2 were assigned from the germline V gene (reference sequence) as MNHEY and SMNVEV.